The subject of this entry is one TCR beta chain. Its antigen remains unidentified. The data were obtained in a study of cytomegalovirus exposure and HLA in healthy donors. Study observations and caveats: Subsequent analysis of the roughly 120 validation repertoires found a tendency for first-cohort TCR clusters to co-occur.

Sequencing was performed with immunoSEQ multiplex PCR; in TCRdb, only in-frame clones are kept and a portion is missing. The sample shows more than 85,000 clones, approximately 89% of them seen only once. The TCR sequence derives from a woman in her late teens or twenties in good health and CMV-seronegative. The sample was PBMCs.

The CDR3 reads CASSPQTGRGTEAFF. The DNA for the CDR3 is TGCGCCAGCAGCCCTCAAACAGGGAGGGGAACTGAAGCTTTCTTT. The chain carries TRBV4-1 and TRBJ1-1, with D perhaps TRBD1 (6 bases). The CDR3 runs to 15 residues. Germline-derived CDR1 and CDR2 are MGHRA and YSYEKL. Trimming pared 4 bases from V and 5 bases from J, leaving 17 bases between.